This TCR beta chain was sequenced in a study of cytomegalovirus exposure and HLA in healthy donors. About the research overall: Within an early data release were about 85 million unique TCRs drawn from HLA-typed donors. Study-level findings and limits: Previously analyzed data showed that most TCR beta V segments were productive at a frequency of about 87% or about 30%. HLA alleles showed associations with 16,951 TCR beta sequences in a later analysis, at a 0.05 false discovery rate. TRBV6-2, TRBV6-3 and some other V segments were excluded as indistinguishable.

This clone has a handful of counts. What it binds is unknown. Germline V gene lookup returns CDR1 SGHNT and CDR2 YYREEE (reference sequence). The length of the CDR3 is 13 residues. Trimming took off 1 base at V and 2 bases at J, with 5 bases between the two ends. Primers included in the PCR were 60 Vbeta and 13 Jbeta primers. Measured with immunoSEQ multiplex PCR; TCRdb has only the in-frame clones, and not every one. The data contain about 200,000 clones, about 81% of them singletons. The genes are TRBV5-4 and TRBJ2-3; the D is unclear. The sequenced sample consisted of PBMCs. This sequence originates from a woman aged 50 to 65 in good health and CMV-seropositive. The CDR3 coding sequence is TGTGCCAGCAGCTTGCCCAACACAGATACGCAGTATTTT. This translates into CASSLPNTDTQYF.